Each of the 4 T cell receptor beta chains below was sequenced from the same sample in a study of T-cell reconstitution after alpha-beta-depleted transplantation in children. Unique molecular identifiers were built into the TCRbeta library. One entry per CDR3 protein, called by TCRdb with MiXCR from the PCR reads. The data contain about 270,000 distinct CDR3 sequences, roughly 9.5% of them singletons. The material was PBMCs from the stem cell graft donor, obtained from the stem cell graft. Every receptor here comes from a human donor who donated a stem cell graft to a child with SCID.

A few counts support this clonotype. The V and J genes are TRBV5-1 and TRBJ2-7; possibly TRBD1 for D (5 bases). Trimming removed 7 bases from V and 0 bases from J, with 11 bases in between. The CDR3 totals 13 residues. Germline values: CDR1 SGHRS, CDR2 YFSETQ. The CDR3 nucleotides are TGCGCCAGCTCTCAGGACAACTCCTACGAGCAGTACTTC. Its translation: CASSQDNSYEQYF.

At least ten counts were recorded for this clonotype. CDR3 coding DNA: TGCGCCAGCAGCTTGATAGCGGGGGGCACAGATACGCAGTATTTT. Protein product: CASSLIAGGTDTQYF. The rearrangement joins TRBV5-1 to TRBJ2-3; 9 bases are shared with TRBD2. The CDR3 is made up of 15 amino acids. Germline CDR1 SGHRS, CDR2 YFSETQ. Unmatched junction bases numbered 1, after V lost 1 base and J lost 1 base.

This chain uses TRBV29-1 with TRBJ2-7; 9 bases align to TRBD1. Trimming took 0 bases from V and 6 from J; bases not matched to a gene: 9. The length of the CDR3 is 15 residues. CDR1 is SQVTM, CDR2 ANQGSEA, per germline. CDR3 sequence (DNA): TGCAGCGTTGAAGATCCCCTCGGACAGGGGATCGAGCAGTACTTC. The encoded protein is CSVEDPLGQGIEQYF.

This clonotype was counted only a few times. The V gene is TRBV20-1, the J gene TRBJ1-4, with a weak D call TRBD1 (6 bases). In germline, CDR1 is DFQATT, CDR2 SNEGSKA (reference sequence). The V end was cut by 3 bases, the J end by 8 bases, with 13 bases between. The CDR3 is 13 residues long. The CDR3 loop reads CSARGGQGEKLFF. The CDR3 DNA is TGCAGTGCTAGGGGGGGCCAGGGCGAAAAACTGTTTTTT.